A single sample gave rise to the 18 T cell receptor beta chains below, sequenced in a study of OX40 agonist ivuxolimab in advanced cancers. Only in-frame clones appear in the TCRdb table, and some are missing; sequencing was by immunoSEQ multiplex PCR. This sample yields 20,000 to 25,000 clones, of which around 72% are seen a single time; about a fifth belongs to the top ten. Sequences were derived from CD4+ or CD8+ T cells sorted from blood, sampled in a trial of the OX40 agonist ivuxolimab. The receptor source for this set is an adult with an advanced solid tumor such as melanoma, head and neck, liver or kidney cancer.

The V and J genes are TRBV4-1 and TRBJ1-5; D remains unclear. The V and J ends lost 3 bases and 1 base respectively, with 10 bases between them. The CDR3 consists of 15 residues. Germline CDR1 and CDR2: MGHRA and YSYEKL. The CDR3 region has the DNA TGCGCCAGCAGCCACACCGGGCCAAGCAATCAGCCCCAGCATTTT. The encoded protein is CASSHTGPSNQPQHF.

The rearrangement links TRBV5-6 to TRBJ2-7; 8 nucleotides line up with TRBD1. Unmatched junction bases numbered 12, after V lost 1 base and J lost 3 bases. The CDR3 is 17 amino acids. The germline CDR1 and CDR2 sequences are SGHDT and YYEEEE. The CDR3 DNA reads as TGTGCCAGCAGCTTGATGACCGGGACAGGTCTTTTCTACGAGCAGTACTTC. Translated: CASSLMTGTGLFYEQYF.

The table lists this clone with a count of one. CDR3 protein: CASSLPGPVFEQFF. DNA of the CDR3: TGTGCCAGCAGCTTGCCCGGGCCTGTGTTCGAGCAGTTCTTC. The chain has TRBV7-9 and TRBJ2-1; D remains unclear. The CDR3 is 14 amino acids. Per the germline V gene, CDR1 is SEHNR and CDR2 is FQNEAQ (reference sequence). Trimming left V 3 bases short and J 10 bases short, with 16 bases between.

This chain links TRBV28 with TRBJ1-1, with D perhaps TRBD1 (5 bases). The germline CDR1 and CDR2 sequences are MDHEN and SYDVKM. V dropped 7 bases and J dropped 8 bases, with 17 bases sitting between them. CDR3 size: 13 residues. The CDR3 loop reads CASMRSGPKEAFF. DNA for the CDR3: TGTGCCAGCATGCGATCAGGGCCGAAGGAAGCTTTCTTT. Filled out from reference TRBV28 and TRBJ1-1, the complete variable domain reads DVKVTQSSRYLVKRTGEKVFLECVQDMDHENMFWYRQDPGLGLRLIYFSYDVKMKEKGDIPEGYSVSREKKERFSLILESASTNQTSMYLCASMRSGPKEAFFGQGTRLTVV.

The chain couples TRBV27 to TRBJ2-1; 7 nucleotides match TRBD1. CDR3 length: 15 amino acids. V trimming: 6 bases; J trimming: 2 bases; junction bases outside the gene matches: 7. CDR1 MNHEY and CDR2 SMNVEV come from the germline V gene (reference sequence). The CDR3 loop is CASRPLDRTYNEQFF. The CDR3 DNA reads TGTGCCAGCAGACCCTTGGACAGGACCTACAATGAGCAGTTCTTC.

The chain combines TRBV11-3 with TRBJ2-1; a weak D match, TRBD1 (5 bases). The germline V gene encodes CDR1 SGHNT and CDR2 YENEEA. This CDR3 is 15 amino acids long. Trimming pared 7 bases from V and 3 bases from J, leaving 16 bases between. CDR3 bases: TGTGCCAGCAACGATAGGGGTGTAGGCTACAATGAGCAGTTCTTC. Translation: CASNDRGVGYNEQFF.

This CDR3 is CASSFPPGLAGATYEQYF. Here the CDR3 DNA reads TGTGCCAGCAGCTTCCCACCGGGACTAGCGGGGGCGACCTACGAGCAGTACTTC. The V gene is TRBV7-9, the J gene TRBJ2-7; 14 bases map to TRBD2. CDR1 SEHNR and CDR2 FQNEAQ come from the germline V gene (reference sequence). The length of the CDR3 is 18 residues. The J segment lost 2 bases and the V segment lost 3 bases, leaving 9 bases of the junction unmatched.

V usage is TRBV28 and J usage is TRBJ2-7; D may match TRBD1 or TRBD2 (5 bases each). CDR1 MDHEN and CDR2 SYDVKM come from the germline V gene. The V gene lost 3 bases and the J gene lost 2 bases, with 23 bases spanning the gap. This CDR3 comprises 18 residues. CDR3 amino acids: CASSFYAISGTITYEQYF. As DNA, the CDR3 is TGTGCCAGCAGTTTCTATGCAATTTCCGGGACCATTACCTACGAGCAGTACTTC.

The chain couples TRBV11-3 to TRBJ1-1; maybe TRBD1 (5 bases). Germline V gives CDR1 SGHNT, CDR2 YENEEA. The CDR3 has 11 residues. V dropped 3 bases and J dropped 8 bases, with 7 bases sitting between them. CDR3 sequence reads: CASSFDSEAFF. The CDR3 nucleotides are TGTGCCAGCAGCTTCGACAGCGAAGCTTTCTTT. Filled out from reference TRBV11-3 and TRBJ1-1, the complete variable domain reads EAGVVQSPRYKIIEKKQPVAFWCNPISGHNTLYWYLQNLGQGPELLIRYENEEAVDDSQLPKDRFSAERLKGVDSTLKIQPAELGDSAVYLCASSFDSEAFFGQGTRLTVV.

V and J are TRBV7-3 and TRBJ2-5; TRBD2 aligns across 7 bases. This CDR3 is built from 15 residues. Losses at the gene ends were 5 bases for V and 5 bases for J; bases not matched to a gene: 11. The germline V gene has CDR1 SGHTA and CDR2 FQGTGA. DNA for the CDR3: TGTGCCAGCAGCCAAAGAGCGGGGATGCGGGAGACCCAGTACTTC. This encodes CASSQRAGMRETQYF.

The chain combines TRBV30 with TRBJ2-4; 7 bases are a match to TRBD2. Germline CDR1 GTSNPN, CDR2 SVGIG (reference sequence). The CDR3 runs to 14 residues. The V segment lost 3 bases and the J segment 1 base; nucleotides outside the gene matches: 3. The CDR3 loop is CAWRRGTAKNIQYF. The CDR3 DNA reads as TGTGCCTGGAGGCGGGGGACCGCCAAAAACATTCAGTACTTC.

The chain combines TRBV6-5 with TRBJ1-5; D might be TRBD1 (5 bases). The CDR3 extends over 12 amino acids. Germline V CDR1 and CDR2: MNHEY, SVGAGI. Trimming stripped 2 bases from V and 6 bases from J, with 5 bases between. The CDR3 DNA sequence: TGTGCCAGCAGTTACGGGACTCAGCCCCAGCATTTT. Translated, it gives CASSYGTQPQHF.

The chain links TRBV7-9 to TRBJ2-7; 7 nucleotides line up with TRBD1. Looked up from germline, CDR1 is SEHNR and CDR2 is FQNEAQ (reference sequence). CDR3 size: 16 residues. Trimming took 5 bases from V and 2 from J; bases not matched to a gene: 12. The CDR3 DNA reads TGTGCCAGCAGCAACCTACGACAGGGAACCGCCTACGAGCAGTACTTC. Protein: CASSNLRQGTAYEQYF.

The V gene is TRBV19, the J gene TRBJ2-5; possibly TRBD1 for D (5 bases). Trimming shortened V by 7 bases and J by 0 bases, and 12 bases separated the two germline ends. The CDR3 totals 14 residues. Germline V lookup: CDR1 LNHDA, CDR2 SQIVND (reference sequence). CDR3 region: CASNTRGYQETQYF. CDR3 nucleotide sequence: TGTGCCAGTAATACAAGGGGCTACCAAGAGACCCAGTACTTC.

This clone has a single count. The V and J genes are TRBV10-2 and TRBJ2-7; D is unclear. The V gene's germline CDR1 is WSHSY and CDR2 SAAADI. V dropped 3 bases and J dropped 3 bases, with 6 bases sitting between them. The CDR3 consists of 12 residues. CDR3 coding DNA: TGCGCCAGCAGTGACAAGGGCTACGAGCAGTACTTC. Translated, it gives CASSDKGYEQYF.

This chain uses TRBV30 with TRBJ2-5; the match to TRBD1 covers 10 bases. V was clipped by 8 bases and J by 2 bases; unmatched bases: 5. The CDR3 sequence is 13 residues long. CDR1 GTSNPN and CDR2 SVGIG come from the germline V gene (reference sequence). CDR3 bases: TGTGCCGGGATGGACAGGGGGCAAGAGACCCAGTACTTC. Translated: CAGMDRGQETQYF.

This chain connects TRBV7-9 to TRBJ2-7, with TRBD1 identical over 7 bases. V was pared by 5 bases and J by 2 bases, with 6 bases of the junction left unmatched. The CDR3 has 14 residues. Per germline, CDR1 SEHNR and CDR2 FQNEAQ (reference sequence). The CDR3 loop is CASSLTGVAYEQYF. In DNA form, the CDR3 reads TGTGCCAGCAGCCTTACAGGGGTGGCCTACGAGCAGTACTTC.

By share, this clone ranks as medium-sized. CDR3 bases: TGTGCCAGCAGTGGAGACGGCTACGAGCAGTACTTC. It codes for CASSGDGYEQYF. The chain links TRBV7-9 to TRBJ2-7; D unresolved. In germline, CDR1 is SEHNR, CDR2 FQNEAQ (reference sequence). The CDR3 spans 12 residues. The V and J ends lost 6 bases and 3 bases respectively, with 9 bases between them.